Following are 5 T cell receptor beta chains from one sample sequenced in a study of blood T cell repertoires in COVID-19. Assay used: immunoSEQ multiplex PCR; TCRdb lists only in-frame clones, some missing. The sample lists about 270,000 clones; about nine tenths were seen once. The sequenced sample consisted of peripheral blood. The receptor source for this set is a man between 45 and 60 years old with acute or convalescent COVID-19.

The genes are TRBV7-9 and TRBJ2-1, with 14 nucleotides matching TRBD2. V gave up 5 bases and J gave up 0 bases; unmatched junction bases: 6. The CDR3 has 18 residues. Germline values: CDR1 SEHNR, CDR2 FQNEAQ (reference sequence). The CDR3 bases are TGTGCCAGCAGCGGGCGACTAGCGGGGGGGAGCTCCTACAATGAGCAGTTCTTC. Residues: CASSGRLAGGSSYNEQFF.

The gene calls are TRBV7-8 and TRBJ1-2, with 8 bases lining up with TRBD1. The CDR3 spans 14 residues. Trimming took 3 bases from V and 4 from J; bases not matched to a gene: 4. The germline CDR1 and CDR2 sequences are SGHVS and FQNEAQ. The CDR3 DNA is TGTGCCAGCAGCTTGGACAGGGACGGCTATGGCTACACCTTC. Residues: CASSLDRDGYGYTF. The whole variable domain, filled in from reference TRBV7-8 and TRBJ1-2, reads GAGVSQSPRYKVAKRGQDVALRCDPISGHVSLFWYQQALGQGPEFLTYFQNEAQLDKSGLPSDRFFAERPEGSVSTLKIQRTQQEDSAVYLCASSLDRDGYGYTFGSGTRLTVV.

This chain joins TRBV27 and TRBJ1-4, with D perhaps TRBD1 (6 bases). Trimming shortened V by 1 base and J by 8 bases, and 17 bases separated the two germline ends. The germline CDR1 and CDR2 sequences are MNHEY and SMNVEV (reference sequence). The CDR3 totals 16 residues. CDR3 amino acids: CASSLFPGVAEEKLFF. CDR3 nucleotide sequence: TGTGCCAGCAGTTTATTCCCAGGGGTCGCTGAAGAAAAACTGTTTTTT.

The chain has TRBV2 and TRBJ1-2; possibly TRBD1 for D (6 bases). Per the germline V gene, CDR1 is SNHLY and CDR2 is FYNNEI. V lost 6 bases and J 8 bases, leaving 19 bases between the germline ends. The length of the CDR3 is 14 residues. CDR3 DNA sequence: TGTGCCAGCAGCCCACGGACAGACGTGCGCGGCTACACCTTC. It specifies CASSPRTDVRGYTF.

This chain joins TRBV5-1 and TRBJ1-2, with 12 nucleotides matching TRBD1. Germline V gives CDR1 SGHRS, CDR2 YFSETQ. The CDR3 extends over 20 amino acids. Trimming removed 0 bases from V and 5 bases from J; junction bases left unmatched: 17. The CDR3, as DNA: TGCGCCAGCAGCTTGGCCCCGGGACAGGGGGCCTTGGACTGGCTATATGGCTACACCTTC. Protein sequence: CASSLAPGQGALDWLYGYTF.